One and the same sample provided the 23 T cell receptor beta chains below, sequenced in a study of blood T cell repertoires in COVID-19. Clones were sequenced by immunoSEQ multiplex PCR, and TCRdb holds only the in-frame ones, with some missing. Of under 200,000 clones listed, 70% to 90% are singletons. Sequenced material: peripheral blood. These receptors were obtained from a man aged 40-49 years with acute or convalescent COVID-19.

Points on this clone: Other DNA sequences in this sample translate to the same CDR3. V and J are TRBV30 and TRBJ1-6; D might be TRBD1 (6 bases). This CDR3 comprises 13 residues. CDR1 and CDR2 (germline): GTSNPN, SVGIG (reference sequence). Trimming cost V 4 bases and J 7 bases, with 11 bases left between them. The CDR3 loop is CAWTTGYNSPLHF. The CDR3 DNA is TGTGCCTGGACGACAGGATACAATTCACCCCTCCACTTT.

The chain has TRBV20-1 and TRBJ1-1, with a possible D match to TRBD1 (5 bases). The CDR3 is made up of 11 amino acids. Trimming pared 3 bases from V and 11 bases from J, leaving 13 bases between. Germline V lookup: CDR1 DFQATT, CDR2 SNEGSKA (reference sequence). Here the CDR3 reads CSASIAQEAFF. CDR3 coding DNA: TGCAGTGCTAGTATCGCACAGGAGGCTTTCTTT.

The chain links TRBV6-1 to TRBJ1-5, with 7 bases lining up with TRBD1. V lost 3 bases to trimming and J lost 1 base; unmatched junction nucleotides: 3. In germline, CDR1 is MNHNS, CDR2 SASEGT. The CDR3 totals 15 residues. The CDR3 loop is CASSDGDRSNQPQHF. For the CDR3, the DNA is TGTGCCAGCAGTGATGGGGACAGAAGCAATCAGCCCCAGCATTTT.

J is TRBJ2-7 and V is TRBV6-2 or TRBV6-3; D not certain. This CDR3 has 13 amino acids. V lost 6 bases to trimming and J lost 4 bases, with 13 bases between them. Germline V gene data show CDR1 as MNHEY and CDR2 as SVGEGT. Here the CDR3 DNA reads TGTGCCAGCAGCACACCGTTAAATTACGAGCAGTACTTC. Its translation is CASSTPLNYEQYF.

J is TRBJ2-5 and V is TRBV4-2, with 10 nucleotides matching TRBD2. Germline values: CDR1 LGHNA, CDR2 YNFKEQ. J gave up 3 bases and V 8 bases, and 9 bases lay outside the gene matches. CDR3 length: 15 amino acids. The CDR3 is CASSPLSGGEETQYF. In DNA form, the CDR3 reads TGTGCCAGCTCCCCACTAAGCGGGGGGGAAGAGACCCAGTACTTC.

This chain connects TRBV7-9 to TRBJ2-3; 9 nucleotides match TRBD2. The length of the CDR3 is 16 residues. Germline CDR1 SEHNR, CDR2 FQNEAQ (reference sequence). The J segment lost 2 bases and the V segment lost 5 bases, leaving 8 bases of the junction unmatched. Here the CDR3 reads CASSPGVAGDTDTQYF. In DNA, the CDR3 is TGTGCCAGCAGCCCCGGGGTAGCGGGGGACACAGATACGCAGTATTTT.

This clone showed up just a few times. The chain employs TRBV9 and TRBJ1-2; the match to TRBD1 covers 9 bases. The V and J ends lost 6 bases and 1 base, in that order; junction bases with no gene match: 10. The CDR3 has 16 amino acids. Looked up from germline, CDR1 is SGDLS and CDR2 is YYNGEE. The CDR3, as DNA: TGTGCCAGCATTCTCCTTGGGACAGGGCGTAACTATGGCTACACCTTC. This gives the protein CASILLGTGRNYGYTF.

The genes are TRBV4-2 and TRBJ2-5, with TRBD2 identical over 9 bases. CDR3 length equals 17 residues. Germline CDR1 is LGHNA and CDR2 is YNFKEQ. The V gene end was trimmed by 1 base and the J gene end by 1 base; junction bases not matched to a gene: 7. CDR3 in amino acids: CASSQVSASGAQETQYF. CDR3 coding DNA: TGTGCCAGCAGCCAAGTATCGGCTAGCGGGGCCCAAGAGACCCAGTACTTC.

The rearrangement links TRBV6-5 to TRBJ1-1; possibly TRBD1 for D (6 bases). Trimming pared 6 bases from V and 3 bases from J, leaving 14 bases between. The CDR3 contains 14 residues. Germline values: CDR1 MNHEY, CDR2 SVGAGI. CDR3 nucleotide sequence: TGTGCCAGCAGCTCGACAGGCTCTGACACTGAAGCTTTCTTT. The encoded protein is CASSSTGSDTEAFF.

The chain carries TRBV7-8 and TRBJ2-1; tentatively, D is TRBD1 (6 bases). V was pared by 5 bases and J by 3 bases, with 17 bases between. From germline, CDR1 is SGHVS and CDR2 FQNEAQ. This CDR3 has 16 residues. The CDR3 sequence: CASSHPQGTNYNEQFF. CDR3 coding DNA: TGTGCCAGCAGCCACCCACAGGGAACTAACTACAATGAGCAGTTCTTC.

This sequence joins TRBV3-1 (or the pseudogene TRBV3-2) and TRBJ1-3, with 7 nucleotides matching TRBD1. CDR3 length equals 14 residues. Germline V CDR1 and CDR2: LGHDT, YNNKEL (reference sequence). With V trimmed by 4 bases and J by 4 bases, 4 bases remained unmatched. The CDR3 spells CASSLTGAGNTIYF. The DNA of the CDR3 is TGTGCCAGCAGCCTTACAGGGGCGGGAAACACCATATATTTT.

The rearrangement links TRBV5-1 to TRBJ1-2; the D gene is possibly TRBD1 (5 bases). CDR3 length equals 13 residues. V was shortened by 2 bases and J by 8 bases, with 13 bases between the two germline ends. Per germline, CDR1 SGHRS and CDR2 YFSETQ. The CDR3 reads CASSFEGDSGYTF. The DNA for the CDR3 is TGCGCCAGCAGCTTTGAAGGGGATAGCGGCTACACCTTC.

The chain couples TRBV11-2 to TRBJ1-5; no clear D. The CDR3 has 13 residues. Trimming shortened V by 5 bases and J by 3 bases, and 8 bases separated the two germline ends. The germline gives CDR1 SGHAT, CDR2 FQNNGV. CDR3 in amino acids: CASSVGYNQPQHF. In DNA, the CDR3 is TGTGCCAGCAGCGTAGGTTACAATCAGCCCCAGCATTTT.

This clone has more than one count but fewer than ten. Additional DNA sequences in this sample encode the identical CDR3. The CDR3 loop reads CASSLGQLNTEAFF. CDR3 nucleotide sequence: TGTGCCAGCAGCTTGGGACAGCTGAACACTGAAGCTTTCTTT. The chain recombines TRBV7-9 with TRBJ1-1, with 7 bases identical to TRBD1. The V segment lost 3 bases and the J segment 0 bases; nucleotides outside the gene matches: 1. Germline values: CDR1 SEHNR, CDR2 FQNEAQ (reference sequence). The CDR3 extends over 14 amino acids.

As DNA, the CDR3 is TGTGCCAGCAGCCGATCGGACAGGGCTGTGAACACTGAAGCTTTCTTT. Translated: CASSRSDRAVNTEAFF. This rearrangement joins TRBV3-1 (or the pseudogene TRBV3-2) to TRBJ1-1, with 8 bases that match TRBD1. The V gene end was trimmed by 4 bases and the J gene end by 0 bases; junction bases not matched to a gene: 7. CDR3 size: 16 residues. Per the germline V gene, CDR1 is LGHDT and CDR2 is YNNKEL (reference sequence).

This clone was picked up one time. This rearrangement joins TRBV25-1 to TRBJ2-5; perhaps TRBD1 as D (6 bases). This CDR3 has 13 residues. Germline V CDR1 and CDR2: MGHDK, SYGVNS. The V gene lost 8 bases and the J gene lost 1 base, with 11 bases spanning the gap. This CDR3 is CASSRTAQETQYF. CDR3 DNA: TGTGCCAGCTCAAGGACAGCCCAAGAGACCCAGTACTTC.

The gene calls are TRBV5-4 and TRBJ1-4, with 9 nucleotides matching TRBD1. CDR1 SGHNT and CDR2 YYREEE come from the germline V gene (reference sequence). Germline trimming cut 4 bases from V and 5 bases from J; bases unmatched to any gene: 6. This CDR3 is built from 15 residues. CDR3 bases: TGTGCCAGCAGCGTAAACAGGGGGCTGAATGAAAAACTGTTTTTT. Translating it yields CASSVNRGLNEKLFF.

The chain carries TRBV7-3 and TRBJ2-2; TRBD2 agrees at 10 bases. V dropped 5 bases and J dropped 4; count of bases not matched to a gene: 7. CDR3 length: 16 amino acids. From germline, CDR1 is SGHTA and CDR2 FQGTGA. The CDR3 reads CASSPMGLASTGELFF. The CDR3 nucleotides read TGTGCCAGCAGCCCCATGGGACTAGCGAGCACCGGGGAGCTGTTTTTT.

The chain joins TRBV19 to TRBJ2-7, with TRBD1 matching over 8 bases. J gave up 2 bases and V 6 bases, and 6 bases lay outside the gene matches. Per the germline V gene, CDR1 is LNHDA and CDR2 is SQIVND (reference sequence). This CDR3 has 14 amino acids. CDR3 sequence: CASRAGTGPYEQYF. CDR3 in DNA: TGTGCCAGTAGGGCCGGGACAGGCCCCTACGAGCAGTACTTC.

This chain connects TRBV6-4 to TRBJ2-1; 9 nucleotides line up with TRBD1. Per the germline V gene, CDR1 is MRHNA and CDR2 is SNTAGT. The CDR3 has 16 residues. After removal of 5 bases from V and 0 bases from J, the junction contained 5 bases not matched to a gene. CDR3: CASSPTGGHSYNEQFF. The CDR3 DNA is TGTGCCAGCAGTCCGACAGGGGGTCACTCCTACAATGAGCAGTTCTTC.

V is TRBV28 and J is TRBJ1-1; D is ambiguous. Per the germline V gene, CDR1 is MDHEN and CDR2 is SYDVKM. V gave up 10 bases and J gave up 7 bases, with 19 bases separating them. The CDR3 sequence is 13 residues long. The CDR3 DNA reads as TGTGCCACTAATTACGTCGGTCGGGGTGAAGCTTTCTTT. Translation: CATNYVGRGEAFF.

This CDR3 reads CASSFGGTRGNGELFF. CDR3 nucleotide sequence: TGTGCCAGCAGTTTCGGGGGGACTAGGGGGAACGGGGAGCTGTTTTTT. V usage is TRBV6-5 and J usage is TRBJ2-2, with 8 bases identical to TRBD2. The trim removed 4 bases at V and 7 bases at J, leaving 11 bases unmatched. The CDR3 runs to 16 residues. In germline, CDR1 is MNHEY, CDR2 SVGAGI.

The V and J genes are TRBV2 and TRBJ1-1; D possibly corresponds to TRBD1 (5 bases). Looked up from germline, CDR1 is SNHLY and CDR2 is FYNNEI. This CDR3 contains 17 residues. The V and J ends lost 1 base and 1 base respectively, with 16 bases between them. The CDR3 reads CASSEVPTLTGNTEAFF. The CDR3 nucleotides are TGTGCCAGCAGTGAAGTTCCCACCCTAACAGGGAACACTGAAGCTTTCTTT.